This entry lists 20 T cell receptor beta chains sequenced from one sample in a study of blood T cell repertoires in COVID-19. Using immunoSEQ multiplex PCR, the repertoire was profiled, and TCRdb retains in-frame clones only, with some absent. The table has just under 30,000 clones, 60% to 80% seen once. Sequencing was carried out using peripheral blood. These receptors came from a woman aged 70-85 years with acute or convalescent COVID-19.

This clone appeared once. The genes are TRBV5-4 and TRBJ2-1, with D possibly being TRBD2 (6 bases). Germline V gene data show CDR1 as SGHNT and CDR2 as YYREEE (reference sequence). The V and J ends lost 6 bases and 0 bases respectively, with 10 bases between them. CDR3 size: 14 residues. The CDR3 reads CASTLSGSYNEQFF. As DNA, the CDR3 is TGTGCCAGCACCCTTAGCGGCTCCTACAATGAGCAGTTCTTC.

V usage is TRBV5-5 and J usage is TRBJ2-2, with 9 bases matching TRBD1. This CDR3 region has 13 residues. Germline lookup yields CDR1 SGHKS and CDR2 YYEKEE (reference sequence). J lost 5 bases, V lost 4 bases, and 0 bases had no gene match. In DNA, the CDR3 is TGTGCCAGCAGCGGACAGGGGACCGGGGAGCTGTTTTTT. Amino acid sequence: CASSGQGTGELFF.

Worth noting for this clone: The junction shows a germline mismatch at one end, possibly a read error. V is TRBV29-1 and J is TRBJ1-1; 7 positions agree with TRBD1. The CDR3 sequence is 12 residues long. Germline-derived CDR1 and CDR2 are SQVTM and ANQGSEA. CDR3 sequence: CSVEGTAPEAFF. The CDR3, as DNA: TGCAGCGTAGAAGGGACAGCCCCTGAAGCTTTCTTT.

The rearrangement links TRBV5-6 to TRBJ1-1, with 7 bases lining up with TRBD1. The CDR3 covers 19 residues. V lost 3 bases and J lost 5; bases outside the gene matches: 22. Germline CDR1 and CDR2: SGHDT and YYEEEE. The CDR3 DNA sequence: TGTGCCAGCAGCTCCCGGGGGCCACAGGGGACGAGAGTAGAAACTGAAGCTTTCTTT. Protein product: CASSSRGPQGTRVETEAFF.

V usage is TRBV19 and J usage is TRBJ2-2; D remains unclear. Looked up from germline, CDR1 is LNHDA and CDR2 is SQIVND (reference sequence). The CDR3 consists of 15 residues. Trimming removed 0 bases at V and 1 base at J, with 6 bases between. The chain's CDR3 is CASSIDPVNTGELFF. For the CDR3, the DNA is TGTGCCAGTAGTATAGACCCAGTGAACACCGGGGAGCTGTTTTTT.

Here the CDR3 DNA reads TGTGCCAGCAGCAAAGGGGACAGCTTTCCCTATAATTCACCCCTCCACTTT. Residues: CASSKGDSFPYNSPLHF. The chain carries TRBV21-1 and TRBJ1-6; TRBD1 is taken as the D call from the table, unchecked against the DNA. TRBV21-1 corresponds to a pseudogene. The CDR3 sequence is 17 residues long.

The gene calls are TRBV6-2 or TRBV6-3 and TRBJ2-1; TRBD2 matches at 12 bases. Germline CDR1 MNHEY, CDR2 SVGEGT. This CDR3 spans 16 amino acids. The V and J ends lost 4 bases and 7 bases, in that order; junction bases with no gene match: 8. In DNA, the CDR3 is TGTGCCAGCAGTTCTCCTAGCGGGGGGGCGTGGAATGAGCAGTTCTTC. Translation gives CASSSPSGGAWNEQFF.

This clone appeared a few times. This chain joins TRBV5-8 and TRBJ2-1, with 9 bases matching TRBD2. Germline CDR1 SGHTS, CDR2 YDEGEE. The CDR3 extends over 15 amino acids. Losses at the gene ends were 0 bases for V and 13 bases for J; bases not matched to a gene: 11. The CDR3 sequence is CASSLETSGRTYQFF. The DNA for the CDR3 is TGTGCCAGCAGCTTGGAGACTAGCGGAAGGACATACCAGTTCTTC.

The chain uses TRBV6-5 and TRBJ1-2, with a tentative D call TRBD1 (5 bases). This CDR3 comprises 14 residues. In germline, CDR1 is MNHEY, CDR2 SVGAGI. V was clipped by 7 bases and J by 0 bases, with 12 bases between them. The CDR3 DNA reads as TGTGCCAGCAAGGGCACAGGAGCTAACTATGGCTACACCTTC. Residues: CASKGTGANYGYTF.

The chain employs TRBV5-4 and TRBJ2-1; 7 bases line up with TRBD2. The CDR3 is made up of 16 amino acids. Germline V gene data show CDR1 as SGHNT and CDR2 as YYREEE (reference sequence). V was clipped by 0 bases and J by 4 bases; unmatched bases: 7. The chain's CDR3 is CASSLVKGGHYNEQFF. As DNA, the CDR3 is TGTGCCAGCAGCTTGGTTAAGGGAGGGCATTACAATGAGCAGTTCTTC.

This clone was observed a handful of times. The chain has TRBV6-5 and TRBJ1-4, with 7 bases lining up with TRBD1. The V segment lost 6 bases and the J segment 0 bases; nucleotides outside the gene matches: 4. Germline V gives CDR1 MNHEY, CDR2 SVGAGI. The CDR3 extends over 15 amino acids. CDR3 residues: CASRTGFATNEKLFF. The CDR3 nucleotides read TGTGCCAGCAGGACAGGGTTTGCAACTAATGAAAAACTGTTTTTT.

As DNA, the CDR3 is TGTGCCAGCAGTAGTGGGGCCTCCACAGATACGCAGTATTTT. It is translated as CASSSGASTDTQYF. The chain recombines TRBV28 with TRBJ2-3, with TRBD1 as a possible D gene (5 bases). This CDR3 spans 14 amino acids. Germline V gene lookup returns CDR1 MDHEN and CDR2 SYDVKM. V dropped 5 bases and J dropped 2 bases, with 11 bases sitting between them. The full variable domain, its missing parts supplied by reference TRBV28 and TRBJ2-3, is DVKVTQSSRYLVKRTGEKVFLECVQDMDHENMFWYRQDPGLGLRLIYFSYDVKMKEKGDIPEGYSVSREKKERFSLILESASTNQTSMYLCASSSGASTDTQYFGPGTRLTVL.

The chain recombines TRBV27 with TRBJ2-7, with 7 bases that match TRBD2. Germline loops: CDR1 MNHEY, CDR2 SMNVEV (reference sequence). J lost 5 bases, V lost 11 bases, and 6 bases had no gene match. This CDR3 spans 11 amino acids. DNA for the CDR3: TGTGCCGTGGGAGGGTACAACGAGCAGTACTTC. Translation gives CAVGGYNEQYF.

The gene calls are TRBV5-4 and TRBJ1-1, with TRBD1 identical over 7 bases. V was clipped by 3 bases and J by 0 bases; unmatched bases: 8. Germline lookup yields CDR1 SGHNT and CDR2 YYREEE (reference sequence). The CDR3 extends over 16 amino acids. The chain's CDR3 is CASSSRQGGLNTEAFF. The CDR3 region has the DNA TGTGCCAGCAGCTCAAGACAGGGAGGACTGAACACTGAAGCTTTCTTT.

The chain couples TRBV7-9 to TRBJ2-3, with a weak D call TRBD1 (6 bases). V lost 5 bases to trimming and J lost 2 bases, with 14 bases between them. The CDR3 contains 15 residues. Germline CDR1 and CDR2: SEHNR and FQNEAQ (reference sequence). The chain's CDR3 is CASSLQGALTDTQYF. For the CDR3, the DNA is TGTGCCAGCAGCCTACAGGGTGCACTCACAGATACGCAGTATTTT.

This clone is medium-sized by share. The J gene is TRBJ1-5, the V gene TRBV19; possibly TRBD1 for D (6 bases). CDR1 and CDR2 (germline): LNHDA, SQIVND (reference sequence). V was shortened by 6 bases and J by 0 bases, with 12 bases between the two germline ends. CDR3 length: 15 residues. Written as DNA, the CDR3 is TGTGCCAGTAGCAGGACAGCCTCTAGCAATCAGCCCCAGCATTTT. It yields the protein CASSRTASSNQPQHF.

The CDR3 bases are TGTGCCAGCAGTTACACGTCGAGCTCCTACAATGAGCAGTTCTTC. Protein sequence: CASSYTSSSYNEQFF. The genes are TRBV6-5 and TRBJ2-1; D is ambiguous. This CDR3 has 15 residues. From germline, CDR1 is MNHEY and CDR2 SVGAGI. Trimming left V 2 bases short and J 0 bases short, with 8 bases between.

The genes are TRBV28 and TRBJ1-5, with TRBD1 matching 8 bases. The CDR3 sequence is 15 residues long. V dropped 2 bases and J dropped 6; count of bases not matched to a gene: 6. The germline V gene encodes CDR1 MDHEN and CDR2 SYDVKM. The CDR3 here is CASSLPTGGRQPQHF. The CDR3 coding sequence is TGTGCCAGCAGTTTACCTACAGGGGGACGTCAGCCCCAGCATTTT.

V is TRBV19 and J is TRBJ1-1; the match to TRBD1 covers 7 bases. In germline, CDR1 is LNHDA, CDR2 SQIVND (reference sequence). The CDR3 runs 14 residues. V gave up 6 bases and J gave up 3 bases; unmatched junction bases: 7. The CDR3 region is CASSRGRGDTEAFF. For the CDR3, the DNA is TGTGCCAGTAGCCGGGGCAGGGGGGACACTGAAGCTTTCTTT.

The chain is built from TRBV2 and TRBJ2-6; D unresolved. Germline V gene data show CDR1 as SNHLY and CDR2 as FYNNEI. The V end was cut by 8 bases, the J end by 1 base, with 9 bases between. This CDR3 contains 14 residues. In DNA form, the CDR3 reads TGTGCCAGCCTGTATCTGTCTGGGGCCAACGTCCTGACTTTC. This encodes CASLYLSGANVLTF.